The 2 T cell receptor beta chains presented below share a single source sample, sequenced in a study of a mutant IDH1 vaccine in newly diagnosed glioma. Clones were read by immunoSEQ multiplex PCR, and TCRdb kept only the in-frame ones, dropping some. The sample contains about 83,000 clones, about 91% of which appear only once. Their specific antigens are unknown. Time point in this sample: week 5, during vaccination. What each vaccine dose contained was 300 ug of mutant IDH1 20-mer peptide, accompanied by topical imiquimod. The source material was PBMCs, sampled from a glioma patient whose treatment included an IDH1 peptide vaccine. These receptors were obtained from a woman between 45 and 65 years old with glioma.

DNA for the CDR3: TGTGCCAGCAGCTTCAGGGGCGACTACAATGAGCAGTTCTTC. Amino acid sequence: CASSFRGDYNEQFF. The chain is built from TRBV9 and TRBJ2-1, with D tentatively TRBD1 (6 bases). CDR1 is SGDLS, CDR2 YYNGEE, per germline. There are 14 residues in the CDR3. V lost 4 bases to trimming and J lost 3 bases, with 11 bases between them. The whole variable domain, remainder taken from reference TRBV9 and TRBJ2-1, is DSGVTQTPKHLITATGQRVTLRCSPRSGDLSVYWYQQSLDQGLQFLIQYYNGEERAKGNILERFSAQQFPDLHSELNLSSLELGDSALYFCASSFRGDYNEQFFGPGTRLTVL.

The J gene is TRBJ2-2, the V gene TRBV4-2; D possibly uses TRBD1 or TRBD2 (5 bases each). This CDR3 region has 16 residues. V lost 1 base, J lost 0 bases, and 9 bases lay in between. The germline gives CDR1 LGHNA, CDR2 YNFKEQ. DNA for the CDR3: TGTGCCAGCAGCCAAGGAAGGGGAGCGAACACCGGGGAGCTGTTTTTT. This sequence encodes CASSQGRGANTGELFF.